This T cell receptor (beta chain) appears in the sequencing data of a study of blood T cell repertoires in COVID-19. Study information: Material from acute and convalescent COVID-19 was sourced from the United States, Italy and Spain. T cells, B-cell-depleted T cells, or PBMCs supplied cDNA or gDNA.

Per the study methods: Reference gene primer amplification in the assay estimated nucleated cell counts. Measured with immunoSEQ multiplex PCR; TCRdb has only the in-frame clones, and not every one. That table furnishes V, J and clone size, whereas the DNA furnished D and trimming. This sample yields 110,000 to 150,000 clones, of which over 70% are seen a single time; 35% to 55% belongs to the top ten. From germline, CDR1 is LNHDA and CDR2 SQIVND (reference sequence). The J segment lost 8 bases and the V segment lost 7 bases, leaving 14 bases of the junction unmatched. This CDR3 has 16 amino acids. A few counts support this clone.

The rearrangement joins TRBV19 to TRBJ1-6; TRBD1 agrees at 7 bases. Sequenced: peripheral blood. The clonotype was recovered from a human donor in a cohort sampled during active COVID-19. The CDR3, as DNA: TGTGCCAGTACCACCAGGGGGTCGGCCATTGATTCACCCCTCCACTTT. Protein: CASTTRGSAIDSPLHF.